This passage covers 2 T cell receptor beta chains from one sample sequenced in a study of shared clonotypes between healthy human individuals (dated by TCRdb to the early 2020s). Library prep was done by the immunoSEQ multiplex PCR assay. TCRdb retrieved this table from immuneACCESS and kept in-frame rearrangements only. Not all clones are present; in checked studies, unresolved V genes account for under half, and no reason is known for the remainder. The sample records approximately 480,000 clones, roughly 85% of which are singletons. Approximately 13% of the sample comes from the top ten. The sample taken for sequencing was PBMCs. The receptors derive from a middle-aged woman in good health. Some clones in this sample may be carry-over from other donors' samples.

This rearrangement joins TRBV10-3 to TRBJ1-2; 8 nucleotides align to TRBD1. Germline CDR1 ENHRY, CDR2 SYGVKD. V was clipped by 4 bases and J by 7 bases; unmatched bases: 5. This CDR3 has 13 amino acids. CDR3 loop: CAISAGGVRGYTF. CDR3 in DNA: TGTGCCATCAGTGCAGGGGGCGTACGTGGCTACACCTTC.

The chain uses TRBV19 and TRBJ1-2, with TRBD1 identical over 7 bases. V dropped 3 bases and J dropped 6; count of bases not matched to a gene: 10. The CDR3 is made up of 15 amino acids. The germline CDR1 and CDR2 sequences are LNHDA and SQIVND (reference sequence). The CDR3 DNA sequence: TGTGCCAGTAGTATCGGACAGGCTAACTGGGATGGCTACACCTTC. Its translation: CASSIGQANWDGYTF.